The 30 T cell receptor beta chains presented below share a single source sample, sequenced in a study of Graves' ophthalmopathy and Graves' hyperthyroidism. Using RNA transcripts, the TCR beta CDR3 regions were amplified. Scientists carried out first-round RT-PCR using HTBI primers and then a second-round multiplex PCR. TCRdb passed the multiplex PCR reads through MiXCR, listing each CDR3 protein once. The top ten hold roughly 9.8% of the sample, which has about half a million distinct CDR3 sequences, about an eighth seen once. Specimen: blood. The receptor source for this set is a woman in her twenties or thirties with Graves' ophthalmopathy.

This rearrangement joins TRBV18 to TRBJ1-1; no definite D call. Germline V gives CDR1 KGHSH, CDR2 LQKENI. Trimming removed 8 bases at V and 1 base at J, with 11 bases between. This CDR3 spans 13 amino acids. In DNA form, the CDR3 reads TGTGCCAGCCAACTGGGCCCGAACACTGAAGCTTTCTTT. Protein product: CASQLGPNTEAFF.

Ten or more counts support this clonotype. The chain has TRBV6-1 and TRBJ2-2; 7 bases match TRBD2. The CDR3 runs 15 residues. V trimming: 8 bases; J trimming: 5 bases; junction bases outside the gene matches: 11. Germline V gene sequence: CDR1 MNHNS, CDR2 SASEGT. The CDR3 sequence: CASAAGAGWTGELFF. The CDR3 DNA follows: TGTGCCAGCGCGGCGGGAGCGGGTTGGACCGGGGAGCTGTTTTTT.

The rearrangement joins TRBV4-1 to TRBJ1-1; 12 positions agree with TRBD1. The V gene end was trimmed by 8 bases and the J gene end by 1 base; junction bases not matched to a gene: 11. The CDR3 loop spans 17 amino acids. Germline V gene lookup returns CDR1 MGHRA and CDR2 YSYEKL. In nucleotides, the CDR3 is TGCGCCAGCGGCGACCGGGACAGGGGGCTGAGGAACACTGAAGCTTTCTTT. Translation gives CASGDRDRGLRNTEAFF.

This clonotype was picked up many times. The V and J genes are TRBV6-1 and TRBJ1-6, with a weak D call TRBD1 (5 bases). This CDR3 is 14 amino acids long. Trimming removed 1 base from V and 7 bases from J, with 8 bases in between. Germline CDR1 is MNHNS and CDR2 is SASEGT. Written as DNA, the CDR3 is TGTGCCAGCAGTGAAGGAGGGGACAATTCACCCCTCCACTTT. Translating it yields CASSEGGDNSPLHF.

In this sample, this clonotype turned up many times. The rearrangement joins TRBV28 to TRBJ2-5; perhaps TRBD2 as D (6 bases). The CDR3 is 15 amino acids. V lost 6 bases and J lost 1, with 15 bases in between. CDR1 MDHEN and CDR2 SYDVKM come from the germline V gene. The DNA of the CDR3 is TGTGCCAGCAGCTCCAGCCGGGACTCCCAAGAGACCCAGTACTTC. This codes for CASSSSRDSQETQYF.

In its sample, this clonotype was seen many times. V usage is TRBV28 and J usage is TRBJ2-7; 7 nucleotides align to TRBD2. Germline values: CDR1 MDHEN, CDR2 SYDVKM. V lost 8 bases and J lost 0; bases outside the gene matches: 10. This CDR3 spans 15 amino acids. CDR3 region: CASAGAGDFSYEQYF. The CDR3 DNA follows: TGTGCCAGCGCTGGGGCGGGGGACTTCTCCTACGAGCAGTACTTC.

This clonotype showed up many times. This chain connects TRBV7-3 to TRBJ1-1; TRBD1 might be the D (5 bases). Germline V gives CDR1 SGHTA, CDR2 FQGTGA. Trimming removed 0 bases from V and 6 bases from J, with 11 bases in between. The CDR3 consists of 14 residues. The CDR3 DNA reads TGTGCCAGCAGCTTAACGGCAGCAGGGCCTGAAGCTTTCTTT. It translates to CASSLTAAGPEAFF. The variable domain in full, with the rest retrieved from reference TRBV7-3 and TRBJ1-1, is GAGVSQTPSNKVTEKGKYVELRCDPISGHTALYWYRQSLGQGPEFLIYFQGTGAADDSGLPNDRFFAVRPEGSVSTLKIQRTERGDSAVYLCASSLTAAGPEAFFGQGTRLTVV.

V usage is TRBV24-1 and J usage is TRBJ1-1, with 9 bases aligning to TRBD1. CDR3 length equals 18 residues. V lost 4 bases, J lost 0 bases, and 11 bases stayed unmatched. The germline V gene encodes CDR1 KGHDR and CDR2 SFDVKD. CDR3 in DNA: TGTGCCACCAGTGACGCCCGGGACAGGGATGTCATGAACACTGAAGCTTTCTTT. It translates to CATSDARDRDVMNTEAFF.

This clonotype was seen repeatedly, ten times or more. CDR3: CASSVSVSGGASYEQYF. CDR3 coding DNA: TGTGCCAGCAGCGTATCAGTTAGCGGGGGGGCCTCCTACGAGCAGTACTTC. V and J are TRBV9 and TRBJ2-7, with TRBD2 identical over 11 bases. The CDR3 contains 17 residues. The junction had 6 bases not matched to a gene; V was cut back by 1 base and J by 0 bases. Per germline, CDR1 SGDLS and CDR2 YYNGEE.

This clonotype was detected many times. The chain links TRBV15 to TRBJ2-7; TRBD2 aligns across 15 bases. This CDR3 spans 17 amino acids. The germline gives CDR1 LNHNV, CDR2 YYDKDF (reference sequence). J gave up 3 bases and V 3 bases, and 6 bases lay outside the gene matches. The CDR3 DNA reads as TGTGCCACCAGCAGCGGACTAGCGGGAGGGGGGAACTACGAGCAGTACTTC. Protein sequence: CATSSGLAGGGNYEQYF.

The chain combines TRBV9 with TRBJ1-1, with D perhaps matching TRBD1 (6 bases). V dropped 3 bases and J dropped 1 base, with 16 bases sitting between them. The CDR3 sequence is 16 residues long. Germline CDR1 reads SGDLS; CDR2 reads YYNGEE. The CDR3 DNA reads TGTGCCAGCAGCGCAGGGTCGGGACATGGGAACACTGAAGCTTTCTTT. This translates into CASSAGSGHGNTEAFF.

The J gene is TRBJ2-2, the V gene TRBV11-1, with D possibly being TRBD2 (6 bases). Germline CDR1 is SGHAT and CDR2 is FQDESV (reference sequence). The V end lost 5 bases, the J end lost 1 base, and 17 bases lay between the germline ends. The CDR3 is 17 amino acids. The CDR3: CASSPQTWRGNTGELFF. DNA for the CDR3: TGTGCCAGCAGCCCCCAAACCTGGCGGGGGAACACCGGGGAGCTGTTTTTT. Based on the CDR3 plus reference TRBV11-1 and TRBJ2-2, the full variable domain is EAEVAQSPRYKITEKSQAVAFWCDPISGHATLYWYRQILGQGPELLVQFQDESVVDDSQLPKDRFSAERLKGVDSTLKIQPAELGDSAMYLCASSPQTWRGNTGELFFGEGSRLTVL.

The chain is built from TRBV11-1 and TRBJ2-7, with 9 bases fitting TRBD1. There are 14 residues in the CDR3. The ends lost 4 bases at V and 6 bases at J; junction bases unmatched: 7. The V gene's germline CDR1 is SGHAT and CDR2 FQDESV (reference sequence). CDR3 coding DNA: TGTGCCAGCAGCTCCCGGGACAGGGTTGCCGAGCAGTACTTC. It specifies CASSSRDRVAEQYF.

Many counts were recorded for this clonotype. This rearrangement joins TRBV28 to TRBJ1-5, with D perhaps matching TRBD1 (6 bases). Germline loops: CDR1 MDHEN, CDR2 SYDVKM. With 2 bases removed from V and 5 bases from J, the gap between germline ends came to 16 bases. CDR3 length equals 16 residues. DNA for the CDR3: TGTGCCAGCAGTTTAAGCGGGGGGGGGCTGGATCAGCCCCAGCATTTT. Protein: CASSLSGGGLDQPQHF.

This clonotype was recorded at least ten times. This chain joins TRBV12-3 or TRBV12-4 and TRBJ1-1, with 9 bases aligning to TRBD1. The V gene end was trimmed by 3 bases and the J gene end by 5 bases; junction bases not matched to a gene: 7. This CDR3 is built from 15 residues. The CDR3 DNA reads TGTGCCAGCAGTTTGTTTCGGGACAGGGTAACTGAAGCTTTCTTT. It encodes CASSLFRDRVTEAFF.

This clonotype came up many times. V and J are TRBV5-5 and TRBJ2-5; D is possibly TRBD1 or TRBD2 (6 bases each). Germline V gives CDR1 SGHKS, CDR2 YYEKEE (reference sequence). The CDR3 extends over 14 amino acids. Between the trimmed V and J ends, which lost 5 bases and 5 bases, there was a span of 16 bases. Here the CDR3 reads CASRILGGWETQYF. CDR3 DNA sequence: TGTGCCAGCAGAATTCTCGGGGGCTGGGAGACCCAGTACTTC.

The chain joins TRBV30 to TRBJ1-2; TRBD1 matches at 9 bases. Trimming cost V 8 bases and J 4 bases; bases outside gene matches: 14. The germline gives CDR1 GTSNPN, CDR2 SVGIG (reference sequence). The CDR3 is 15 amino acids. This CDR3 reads CAHHEGTGSGYGYTF. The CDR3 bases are TGTGCCCACCATGAGGGGACAGGGAGCGGCTATGGCTACACCTTC.

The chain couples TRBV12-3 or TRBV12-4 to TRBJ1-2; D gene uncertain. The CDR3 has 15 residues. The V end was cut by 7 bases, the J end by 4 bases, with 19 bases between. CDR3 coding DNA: TGTGCCAGCACTTCACGTGGCAGGCGGTTCTATGGCTACACCTTC. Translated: CASTSRGRRFYGYTF.

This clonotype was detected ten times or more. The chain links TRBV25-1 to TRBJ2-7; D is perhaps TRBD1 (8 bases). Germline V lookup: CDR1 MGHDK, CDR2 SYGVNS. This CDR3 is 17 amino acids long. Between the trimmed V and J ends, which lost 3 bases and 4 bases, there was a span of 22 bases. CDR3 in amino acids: CASSEPLHTGGVYEQYF. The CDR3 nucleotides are TGTGCCAGCAGTGAGCCCCTCCACACAGGGGGGGTTTACGAGCAGTACTTC.

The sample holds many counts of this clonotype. CDR3 DNA sequence: TGCAGTGCTAGAGGGGTGCATTCAGGGCAGGGAGAGACCCAGTACTTC. Residues: CSARGVHSGQGETQYF. The rearrangement joins TRBV20-1 to TRBJ2-5, with D perhaps matching TRBD1 (5 bases). Germline assignment: CDR1 DFQATT and CDR2 SNEGSKA (reference sequence). This CDR3 region has 16 residues. V lost 1 base, J lost 4 bases, and 19 bases lay in between.

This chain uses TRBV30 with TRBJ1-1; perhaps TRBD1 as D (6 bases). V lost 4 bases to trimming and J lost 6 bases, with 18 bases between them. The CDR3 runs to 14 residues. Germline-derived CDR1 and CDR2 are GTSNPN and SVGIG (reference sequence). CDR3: CAWTLSRGGAEAFF. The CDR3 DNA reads TGTGCCTGGACTCTCTCGAGAGGGGGGGCTGAAGCTTTCTTT.

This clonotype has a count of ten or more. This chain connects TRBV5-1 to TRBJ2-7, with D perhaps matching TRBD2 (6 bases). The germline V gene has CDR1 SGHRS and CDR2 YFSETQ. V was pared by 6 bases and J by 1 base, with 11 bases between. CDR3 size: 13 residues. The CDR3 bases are TGCGCCAGCACCCTTGGGGGGTCCTACGAGCAGTACTTC. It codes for CASTLGGSYEQYF.

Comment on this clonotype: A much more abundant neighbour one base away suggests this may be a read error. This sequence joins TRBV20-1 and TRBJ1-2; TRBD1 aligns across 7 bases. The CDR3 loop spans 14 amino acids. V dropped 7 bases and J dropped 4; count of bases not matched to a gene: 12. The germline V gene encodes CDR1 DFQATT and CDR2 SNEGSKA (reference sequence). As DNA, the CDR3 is TGCAGTGTCCCTCGGACAGGTCAAAGCTATGGCTACACCTTC. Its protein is CSVPRTGQSYGYTF.

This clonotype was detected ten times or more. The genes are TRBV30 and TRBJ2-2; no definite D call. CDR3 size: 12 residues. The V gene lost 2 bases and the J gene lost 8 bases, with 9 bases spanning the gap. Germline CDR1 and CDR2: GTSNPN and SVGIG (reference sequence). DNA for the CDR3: TGTGCCTGGAGTTCCGGTCCAGGGGAGCTGTTTTTT. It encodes CAWSSGPGELFF.

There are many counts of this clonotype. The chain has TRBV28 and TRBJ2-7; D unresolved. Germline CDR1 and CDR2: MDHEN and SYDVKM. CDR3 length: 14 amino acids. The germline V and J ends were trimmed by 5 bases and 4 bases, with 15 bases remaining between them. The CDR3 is CASSPRWLGYEQYF. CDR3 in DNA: TGTGCCAGCAGTCCCCGATGGTTGGGATACGAGCAGTACTTC. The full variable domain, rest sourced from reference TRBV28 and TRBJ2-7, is DVKVTQSSRYLVKRTGEKVFLECVQDMDHENMFWYRQDPGLGLRLIYFSYDVKMKEKGDIPEGYSVSREKKERFSLILESASTNQTSMYLCASSPRWLGYEQYFGPGTRLTVT.

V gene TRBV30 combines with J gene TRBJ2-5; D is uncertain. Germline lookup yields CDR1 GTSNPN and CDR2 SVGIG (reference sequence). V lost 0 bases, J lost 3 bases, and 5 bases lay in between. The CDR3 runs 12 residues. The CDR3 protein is CAWSVRKETQYF. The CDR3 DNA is TGTGCCTGGAGTGTGAGAAAAGAGACCCAGTACTTC.

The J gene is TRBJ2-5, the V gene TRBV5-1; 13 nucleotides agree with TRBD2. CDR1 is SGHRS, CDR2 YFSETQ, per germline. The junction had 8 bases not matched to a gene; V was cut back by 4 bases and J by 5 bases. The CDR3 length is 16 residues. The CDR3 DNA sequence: TGCGCCAGCAGCCCGCGGACTAGCGGGAGCCTCGAGACCCAGTACTTC. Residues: CASSPRTSGSLETQYF.

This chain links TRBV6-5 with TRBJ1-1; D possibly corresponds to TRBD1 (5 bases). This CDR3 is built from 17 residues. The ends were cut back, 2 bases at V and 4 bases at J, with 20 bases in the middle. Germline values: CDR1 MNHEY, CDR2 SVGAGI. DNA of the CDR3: TGTGCCAGCAGTTACGGCCGGGCGGGGGGAGATGGCACTGAAGCTTTCTTT. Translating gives CASSYGRAGGDGTEAFF.

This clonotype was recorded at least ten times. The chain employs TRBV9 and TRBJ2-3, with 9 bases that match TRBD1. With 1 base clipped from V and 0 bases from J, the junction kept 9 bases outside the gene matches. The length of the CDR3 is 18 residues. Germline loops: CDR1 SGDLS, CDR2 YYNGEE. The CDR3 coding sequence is TGTGCCAGCAGCGTAACCCTCGGGGGACAGGGTAGCACAGATACGCAGTATTTT. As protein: CASSVTLGGQGSTDTQYF.

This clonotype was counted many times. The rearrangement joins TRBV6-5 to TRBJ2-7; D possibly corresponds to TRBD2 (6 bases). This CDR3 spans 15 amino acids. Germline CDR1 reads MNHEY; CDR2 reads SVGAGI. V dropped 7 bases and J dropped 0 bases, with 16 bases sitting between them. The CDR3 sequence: CASKVERVSSYEQYF. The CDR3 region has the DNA TGTGCCAGCAAGGTCGAGCGGGTGAGCTCCTACGAGCAGTACTTC.